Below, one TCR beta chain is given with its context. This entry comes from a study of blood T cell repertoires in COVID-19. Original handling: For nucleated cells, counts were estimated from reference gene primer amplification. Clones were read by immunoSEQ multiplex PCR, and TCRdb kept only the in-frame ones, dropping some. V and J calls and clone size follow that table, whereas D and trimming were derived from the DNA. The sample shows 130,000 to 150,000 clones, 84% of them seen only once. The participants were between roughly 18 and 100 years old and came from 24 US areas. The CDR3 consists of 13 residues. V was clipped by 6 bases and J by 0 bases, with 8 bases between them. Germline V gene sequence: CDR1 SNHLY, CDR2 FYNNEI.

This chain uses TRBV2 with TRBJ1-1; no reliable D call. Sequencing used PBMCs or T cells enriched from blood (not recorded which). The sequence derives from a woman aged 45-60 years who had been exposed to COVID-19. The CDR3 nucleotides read TGTGCCAGCAGAATTACACTGAACACTGAAGCTTTCTTT. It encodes CASRITLNTEAFF.